This T cell receptor (beta chain) was retrieved from a study of regulatory T cells in long-lasting Graves disease. Study outcomes and limitations: With a small sample size, accuracy may have been reduced.

Time point specified: newly diagnosed GD, antithyroid drugs for less than 3 months. Generation of the TCR library employed RNA extracted from PBMCs. This CDR3 region has 15 residues. Germline CDR1 is WNHNN and CDR2 is SYGVQD (reference sequence). With V trimmed by 3 bases and J by 7 bases, 5 bases remained unmatched. This clonotype was recorded at least ten times. Its antigen is unidentified. Combining iRepertoire HTBI primers with Arm-PCR of CDR3 regions, the authors built TCR beta libraries. Using its own MiXCR run on the multiplex PCR reads, TCRdb lists one record per CDR3 protein. The table shows about 450,000 distinct CDR3 sequences, with approximately 15% occurring only once. These data are also associated with another study on T cells in Graves' hyperthyroidism and ophthalmopathy.

The clonotype comes from a woman between 50 and 59 years old with Graves disease. The input for sequencing was peripheral blood mononuclear cells (PBMCs), taken at new diagnosis, from a patient treated with antithyroid drugs. The chain uses TRBV10-1 and TRBJ2-1, with 11 bases aligning to TRBD2. CDR3 coding DNA: TGCGCCAGCAGTGAACTAGCGGGAGTGGATAATGAGCAGTTCTTC. This gives the protein CASSELAGVDNEQFF.